This T cell receptor (beta chain) stems from a study of CD8+CD57+ T cells in acquired aplastic anemia. The wider study: Sorted CD4+ and CD8+ cells yielded around 3.2 ug of DNA on average. The study's findings and limits: Patients and controls were not found to differ significantly in CD8+ Simpson's diversity.

This clonotype appeared many times. Its antigen is undetermined. CD8+CD57+ cell expansion, shown by flow cytometry, had occurred in the patients selected for sequencing. Every patient presented with severe acquired aplastic anemia. CDR3 and TCR beta VDJ profiling relied on a genomic DNA template. Each CDR3 protein is one row after TCRdb ran MiXCR on the reads. The sample has just over 40,000 distinct CDR3 sequences; approximately 63% are singletons. The clonotype was recovered from a human donor with aplastic anemia. Input material: sorted CD4+, CD8+, or CD8+CD57+ T cells (not recorded which) from PBMCs.

The CDR3 loop reads CASSLNLRNEQFF. The DNA for the CDR3 is TGTGCCAGCAGTTTAAACCTTCGGAATGAGCAGTTCTTC. The chain carries TRBV12-3 or TRBV12-4 and TRBJ2-1, with no clear D. The CDR3 has 13 amino acids. Trimming removed 2 bases at V and 7 bases at J, with 9 bases between.